This T cell receptor (beta chain) was recovered during a study of graft-versus-host responses after intestinal transplantation. As to this clone: Its antigen is still unknown.

Germline V CDR1 and CDR2: SGHTA, FQGNSA. The CDR3 consists of 19 residues. V dropped 5 bases and J dropped 0 bases, with 24 bases sitting between them. Generated by immunoSEQ multiplex PCR, the TCRdb table keeps only in-frame clones and is missing some. The top ten hold about 1.5% of the sample, which has 55,000 to 80,000 clones, over 90% seen once. The receptor was isolated from a human donor who was the organ donor for an intestinal transplant. Specimen: unstimulated CD8+ T cells sorted from spleen or lymph node cells, collected before transplant. This chain joins TRBV7-2 and TRBJ2-3, with D perhaps TRBD2 (6 bases). This chain's CDR3 is CASSVHRGTIAGSTDTQYF. The CDR3 region has the DNA TGTGCCAGCAGCGTGCACCGGGGTACTATTGCGGGAAGCACAGATACGCAGTATTTT.